Shown below are 21 T cell receptor beta chains from a single sample sequenced in a study of early T cells in non-severe SARS-CoV-2 infection. Using its own MiXCR run on the 5' RACE reads, TCRdb lists one record per CDR3 protein. The data hold tens of thousands of distinct CDR3 sequences, with less than 5% observed a single time. The sequenced sample consisted of whole blood. Receptors were obtained from an adult who was a healthcare worker with PCR-confirmed SARS-CoV-2 infection or an uninfected control (not recorded which).

The table lists this clonotype with many counts. The chain recombines TRBV7-9 with TRBJ2-7; TRBD1 matches 9 bases. The V gene's germline CDR1 is SEHNR and CDR2 FQNEAQ (reference sequence). This CDR3 spans 12 amino acids. Losses at the gene ends were 4 bases for V and 9 bases for J; bases not matched to a gene: 4. The CDR3 here is CASSSGTGWQYV. CDR3 bases: TGTGCCAGCAGCTCCGGGACAGGGTGGCAGTACGTC.

The table lists this clonotype with a few counts. V is TRBV14 and J is TRBJ1-6; D is unclear. Germline loops: CDR1 SGHDN, CDR2 FVKESK. Trimming pared 4 bases from V and 12 bases from J, leaving 16 bases between. The CDR3 consists of 14 residues. CDR3 amino acids: CASSRSPPPGPLHF. The CDR3 DNA reads TGTGCCAGCAGCCGCAGCCCCCCACCGGGACCCCTCCACTTT.

This sequence joins TRBV7-9 and TRBJ1-5; D is unclear. The length of the CDR3 is 14 residues. Trimming pared 1 base from V and 6 bases from J, leaving 10 bases between. Per the germline V gene, CDR1 is SEHNR and CDR2 is FQNEAQ (reference sequence). CDR3 region: CASSLGQASQPQHF. The CDR3 DNA is TGTGCCAGCAGCTTAGGGCAGGCAAGTCAGCCCCAGCATTTT.

This clonotype was counted ten times or more. V gene TRBV12-3 or TRBV12-4 combines with J gene TRBJ2-3; perhaps D is TRBD1 or TRBD2 (6 bases each). CDR3 size: 15 residues. The germline V and J ends were trimmed by 3 bases and 3 bases, with 13 bases remaining between them. DNA for the CDR3: TGTGCCAGCAGTTTGGAAACAGGGAGGACAGATACGCAGTATTTT. Translating gives CASSLETGRTDTQYF.

Ten or more counts support this clonotype. The chain recombines TRBV24-1 with TRBJ2-7; tentatively, D is TRBD2 (5 bases). This CDR3 is 15 amino acids long. The V end was cut by 1 base, the J end by 2 bases, with 11 bases between. The germline V gene has CDR1 KGHDR and CDR2 SFDVKD. CDR3 bases: TGTGCCACCAGTGATTTTAGCGTCAGGACCTACGAGCAGTACGTC. Its protein product is CATSDFSVRTYEQYV.

In nucleotides, the CDR3 is TGTGCCAGCAGCTTAGTTCTAAACAGGGAGAATGAGCAGTTCTTC. It yields the protein CASSLVLNRENEQFF. The chain recombines TRBV11-3 with TRBJ2-1, with D perhaps TRBD1 (6 bases). Between the trimmed V and J ends, which lost 1 base and 7 bases, there was a span of 14 bases. Germline V gene data show CDR1 as SGHNT and CDR2 as YENEEA. The CDR3 sequence is 15 residues long.

This clonotype was observed many times. The rearrangement links TRBV6-5 to TRBJ2-7; 11 bases map to TRBD1. The germline V gene encodes CDR1 MNHEY and CDR2 SVGAGI. The CDR3 spans 17 residues. V dropped 5 bases and J dropped 4; count of bases not matched to a gene: 13. DNA of the CDR3: TGTGCCAGCAGTCGTACCGGGACAGGGGGAAACCTATACGAGCAGTACTTC. Encoded protein: CASSRTGTGGNLYEQYF.

This clonotype has more than one count but fewer than ten. The chain joins TRBV25-1 to TRBJ2-2; D perhaps matches TRBD1 (5 bases). The CDR3 extends over 13 amino acids. Germline V lookup: CDR1 MGHDK, CDR2 SYGVNS. The V gene lost 2 bases and the J gene lost 5 bases, with 6 bases spanning the gap. The CDR3 spells CASSEQGTGELFF. The CDR3 DNA reads TGTGCCAGCAGTGAACAGGGAACCGGGGAGCTGTTTTTT.

In its sample, this clonotype was seen many times. The chain combines TRBV6-1 with TRBJ2-1, with D maybe TRBD1 (6 bases). There are 15 residues in the CDR3. Germline values: CDR1 MNHNS, CDR2 SASEGT. V lost 6 bases, J lost 1 base, and 13 bases lay in between. The CDR3 loop reads CASSAGVESYNEQFF. The CDR3, as DNA: TGTGCCAGCAGCGCAGGGGTCGAGTCCTACAATGAGCAGTTCTTC.

In its sample, this clonotype was seen many times. The rearrangement links TRBV14 to TRBJ2-1, with D possibly matching TRBD2 (6 bases). The V gene lost 4 bases and the J gene lost 8 bases, with 15 bases spanning the gap. The CDR3 runs to 14 residues. Germline V gene data show CDR1 as SGHDN and CDR2 as FVKESK. The CDR3 is CASSPVLSGHEQFF. In DNA, the CDR3 is TGTGCCAGCAGCCCGGTACTTAGCGGTCATGAGCAGTTCTTC.

This clonotype turned up a few times. The chain uses TRBV4-3 and TRBJ2-3; 10 bases are a match to TRBD2. From germline, CDR1 is LGHNA and CDR2 YSLEER. Trimming removed 2 bases from V and 1 base from J; junction bases left unmatched: 0. This CDR3 has 15 amino acids. The CDR3 protein is CASSQTSGGTDTQYF. The CDR3 DNA reads as TGCGCCAGCAGCCAAACTAGCGGGGGCACAGATACGCAGTATTTT.

This clonotype came up many times. The gene calls are TRBV12-3 or TRBV12-4 and TRBJ2-2; the match to TRBD2 covers 11 bases. This CDR3 is 18 amino acids long. J was trimmed by 6 bases and V by 4 bases; bases with no gene match: 13. The CDR3 loop reads CASSSSVSGRALSGELFF. Here the CDR3 DNA reads TGTGCCAGCAGTTCATCGGTTAGCGGGAGGGCCTTATCCGGGGAGCTGTTTTTT.

This clonotype was counted ten times or more. The chain carries TRBV7-2 and TRBJ2-7, with 7 bases that match TRBD2. The CDR3 consists of 16 residues. V was pared by 0 bases and J by 0 bases, with 5 bases of the junction left unmatched. Germline-derived CDR1 and CDR2 are SGHTA and FQGNSA. CDR3 in amino acids: CASSLAHASGSYEQYF. In DNA form, the CDR3 reads TGTGCCAGCAGCTTAGCGCACGCTAGCGGCTCCTACGAGCAGTACTTC. The whole variable domain, filled in from reference TRBV7-2 and TRBJ2-7, reads GAGVSQSPSNKVTEKGKDVELRCDPISGHTALYWYRQSLGQGLEFLIYFQGNSAPDKSGLPSDRFSAERTGGSVSTLTIQRTQQEDSAVYLCASSLAHASGSYEQYFGPGTRLTVT.

This clonotype has a count of ten or more. The chain has TRBV12-3 or TRBV12-4 and TRBJ1-3; no reliable D call. Trimming cost V 4 bases and J 0 bases, with 13 bases left between them. The CDR3 is 16 residues long. Written as DNA, the CDR3 is TGTGCCAGCAGTTCTGGCGCTCTGAGCTCTGGAAACACCATATATTTT. Its protein is CASSSGALSSGNTIYF.

Sample share makes this clonotype medium-sized. The chain couples TRBV11-2 to TRBJ2-7, with 13 bases aligning to TRBD2. Germline CDR1 and CDR2: SGHAT and FQNNGV. The V gene end was trimmed by 5 bases and the J gene end by 6 bases; junction bases not matched to a gene: 13. The CDR3 totals 17 residues. In DNA form, the CDR3 reads TGTGCCAGCAGCCTCCGGACTAGCGGGAGCCTTCTAGGCGAGCAGTACTTC. Its protein product is CASSLRTSGSLLGEQYF.

At least ten counts were recorded for this clonotype. This rearrangement joins TRBV5-1 to TRBJ1-2, with D perhaps TRBD1 (5 bases). CDR1 and CDR2 (germline): SGHRS, YFSETQ. The CDR3 spans 14 residues. V dropped 0 bases and J dropped 4 bases, with 10 bases sitting between them. The CDR3 coding sequence is TGCGCCAGCAGCTTGGAGGGGTTGACCTATGGCTACACCTTC. Protein product: CASSLEGLTYGYTF.

This clonotype has more than one count but fewer than ten. V gene TRBV4-3 combines with J gene TRBJ2-7; D possibly corresponds to TRBD2 (6 bases). The CDR3 is made up of 17 amino acids. The V and J ends lost 2 bases and 0 bases respectively, with 17 bases between them. CDR1 LGHNA and CDR2 YSLEER come from the germline V gene. CDR3 coding DNA: TGCGCCAGCAGCCAAAGCCCCGTAGCGGATAGCTCCTACGAGCAGTACTTC. It is translated as CASSQSPVADSSYEQYF.

This clonotype was recorded many times. V gene TRBV20-1 combines with J gene TRBJ1-1; weak D call: TRBD1 (5 bases). Germline CDR1 DFQATT, CDR2 SNEGSKA (reference sequence). The V and J ends lost 4 bases and 9 bases respectively, with 9 bases between them. This CDR3 has 10 amino acids. In nucleotides, the CDR3 is TGCAGTGCTACCCGGGACCAAGCTTTCTTT. Its protein is CSATRDQAFF.

This clonotype was picked up many times. The J gene is TRBJ1-2, the V gene TRBV12-3 or TRBV12-4; D is possibly TRBD1 (5 bases). The CDR3 totals 14 residues. The germline V and J ends were trimmed by 2 bases and 4 bases, with 11 bases remaining between them. The CDR3 DNA is TGTGCCAGCAGTTTATATCCAGGGCGCTATGGCTACACCTTC. It yields the protein CASSLYPGRYGYTF.

This clonotype was observed a few times. The chain joins TRBV7-2 to TRBJ2-3, with TRBD2 matching 7 bases. J lost 3 bases, V lost 0 bases, and 6 bases had no gene match. Germline CDR1 is SGHTA and CDR2 is FQGNSA. The CDR3 consists of 16 residues. The CDR3 DNA sequence: TGTGCCAGCAGCTTAGCGTCTAGCGGAGGAACAGATACGCAGTATTTT. This gives the protein CASSLASSGGTDTQYF.

This clonotype was seen at least ten times. J is TRBJ2-3 and V is TRBV4-2; TRBD2 matches 9 bases. CDR1 and CDR2 (germline): LGHNA, YNFKEQ. This CDR3 spans 15 amino acids. V gave up 5 bases and J gave up 2 bases; unmatched junction bases: 5. CDR3 sequence reads: CASSERTSATDTQYF. CDR3 DNA sequence: TGTGCCAGCAGCGAACGGACTAGCGCCACAGATACGCAGTATTTT.